The clone carrying this T cell receptor beta chain was observed a few times. Isolation of PBMCs gave at least 7 million cells per sample. Each sample provided at least 6 micrograms of extracted total RNA. A second about 6 to 12 cycle PCR used barcoded and J-beta primers. Each of the samples gave a minimum of 2.5 million paired-end reads that contained CDR3. TCRdb independently ran MiXCR on the 5' RACE reads; one entry per CDR3 protein. The sample has 780,000 or so distinct CDR3 sequences; about 48% are singletons. V was pared by 4 bases and J by 4 bases, with 14 bases between. The CDR3 has 16 residues. Germline lookup yields CDR1 LGHDT and CDR2 YNNKEL (reference sequence). The sample belongs to a study of blood T cells in healthy people across ages.

The TCR comes from a man older than 75 in good health. The sequenced sample consisted of blood. This rearrangement joins TRBV3-1 to TRBJ2-6; D ambiguous. The CDR3 DNA is TGTGCCAGCAGCCGACCGGTAGGTTCCGGGGCCAACGTCCTGACTTTC. Translating gives CASSRPVGSGANVLTF.